The sequence of this T cell receptor beta chain was determined in a study of shared clonotypes between healthy human individuals (dated by TCRdb to 2020 to 2022). Study-level background: A few men and a couple of women, aged 18 to 49 years, made up the cohort. Libraries were prepared and TCR repertoires were sequenced by different laboratories using diverse techniques, in order to increase sequencing depth and limit assay-specific biases. Each donor's leukapheresis produced roughly between roughly 0.85 and 10 billion PBMCs. For each donor, CD4 naive and CD4 memory were each run on three plates, CD8 naive on two plates, and CD8 memory on one plate. The study deeply sequenced blood TCR repertoires of about 5 healthy adults to estimate repertoire size and the extent of clonotype sharing between individuals.

Paper-wide results and their limitations: Pairwise subsampling led to the expectation that sequencing depth would affect the degree of clonotype sharing among donors. Roughly 5% of naive CD4, roughly 3.5% of naive CD8, 2% to 2.5% of memory CD4, and about 0.4% of memory CD8 clonotypes were shared across several donors. Estimated clonotype richness was generally larger for naive than for memory subsets. Incomplete sequencing was indicated by rarefaction of sorted-subset datasets, despite the large sequencing depth. The small number of donors limited the genetic and exposure-history diversity represented. Higher generation probabilities were observed for clonotypes shared by all four sorted-subset donors than for non-shared clonotypes. Sampling was restricted to blood, and TCR repertoires in tissues likely differ from the TCR repertoires found in blood.

TCR CDR3 regions were amplified from genomic DNA by multiplex PCR using the deep immunoSEQ assay. Genomic DNA extracted from each cell subset was distributed evenly over all wells of several immunoSEQ 96-well plates, and each plate served as one replicate. For sorted subsets, each replicate PCR was loaded with about 0.2 ug genomic DNA, equivalent to approximately 33,000 T cell genomes. Purified libraries were measured with a Qubit 3.0 fluorometer, size-checked on a Bioanalyzer 2100, and measured again with the KAPA Library Quantification kit. A separate single-read 150-cycle Illumina NextSeq 550 flow cell was used to sequence each immunoSEQ 96-well plate. The paper's data handling went like this. Because only junctional sequences without quality scores were contained in the immunoSEQ output, filtering matching that applied to full-length reads could not be performed. Sequences were annotated with PyIR, a Python wrapper for IgBLAST v1.9, using IMGT germline references to assign V/J genes and CDR3. Any read was removed if the V/J assignment was weak (E-value above 1e-6), the CDR3 was missing, or the read contained stop codons, out-of-frame junctions, or ambiguous translated residues. A V3J clonotype was defined by an identical inferred V gene, J gene, and CDR3 amino acid sequence. The percentage overlap between two repertoires was calculated by dividing the number of shared unique clonotypes by the size of the smaller repertoire. Richness of each repertoire was evaluated using RTK rarefaction, the Chao1 estimator, and Recon v2.1 estimates of unobserved clonotypes. Generation probabilities for all TCRbeta clonotypes obtained by the gDNA method from a few donors were computed using OLGA. TCRdb holds this immuneACCESS table with in-frame rearrangements only. Some clones are missing; in checked studies, unresolved V genes explain under half, and the rest has no known cause. Clonal size and the V and J genes are those of that table, whereas D and trimming came from the DNA. This sample has hundreds of thousands of clones in its table, and 73% of those were observed once. Around 2% of the sample rests with the top ten.

Trimming leaves V shorter by 7 bases and J shorter by 1 base, with the junction holding 5 bases beyond the gene matches. Based on the germline V gene, the CDR1 and CDR2 sequences are MDHEN and SYDVKM. Counted from cysteine to phenylalanine, this CDR3 has 15 amino acids. Only the CDR3 part of the read is kept: 45 bases, read in frame from the first base. Worth noting for this clone: The clone's antigen remains unknown. Per-base qualities were not stored, and no clone one base away is much larger.

The donors were healthy, HIV-negative adults who had no recently reported acute infections or vaccinations. Only Caucasian adults living in Nashville, Tennessee, USA were represented among the donors. CD4+ T cells were enriched by magnetic negative selection; naive cells were then positively selected on CD45RA, and the negative fraction formed the memory subset. Blood was collected by leukapheresis, and PBMCs were isolated by Ficoll-Histopaque density gradient centrifugation and then cryopreserved in liquid nitrogen vapor phase. Analytical flow cytometry was used to check the purity and quantity of each magnetically sorted T cell population. From each sorted fraction, genomic DNA was isolated and quantified by UV absorbance on a Nanodrop 2000c.

The chain is assembled from TRBV28 and TRBJ2-2, with 8 bases aligning to TRBD1. Sequenced material: memory CD4+ T cells sorted from blood. The cell subset or site label corresponds to: CD45RA-negative fraction. This receptor was obtained from a woman aged 25 to 39 in good health. The DNA reads TGTGCCAGCACGACAGGGGCCCAGAACACCGGGGAGCTGTTTTTT. This translates into CASTTGAQNTGELFF.